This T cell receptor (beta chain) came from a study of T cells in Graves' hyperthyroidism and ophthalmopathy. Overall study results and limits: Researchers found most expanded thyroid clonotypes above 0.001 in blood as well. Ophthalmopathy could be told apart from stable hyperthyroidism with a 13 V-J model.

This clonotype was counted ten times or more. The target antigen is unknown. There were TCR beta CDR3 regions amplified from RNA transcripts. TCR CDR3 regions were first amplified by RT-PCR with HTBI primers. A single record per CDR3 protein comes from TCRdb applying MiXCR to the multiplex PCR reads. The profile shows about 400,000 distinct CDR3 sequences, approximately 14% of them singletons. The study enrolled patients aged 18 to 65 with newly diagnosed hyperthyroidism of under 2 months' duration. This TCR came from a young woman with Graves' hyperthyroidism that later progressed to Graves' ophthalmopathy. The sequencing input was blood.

The CDR3 DNA sequence: TGTGCCAGCAGCCACCGGGACAAGAACACTGAAGCTTTCTTT. This sequence encodes CASSHRDKNTEAFF. The gene calls are TRBV28 and TRBJ1-1, with D possibly TRBD1 on 6 matching bases. The V gene's germline CDR1 is MDHEN and CDR2 SYDVKM. The CDR3 extends over 14 amino acids. Deletions cut 6 bases from V and 1 base from J, with 12 bases between.